The text below deals with one T cell receptor beta chain. Profiling relied on immunoSEQ multiplex PCR, and the TCRdb table lists in-frame clones only, not all of them. The data show about 300,000 clones, 85% seen once. The data derive from a study of blood T cell repertoires in COVID-19. For the study at large: The origin of the acute and convalescent COVID-19 samples was the United States, Italy and Spain. From T cells, B-cell-depleted T cells, or PBMCs came the material, which was cDNA or gDNA.

Those who participated ranged in age from about 18 to 95 years and resided in about two dozen US areas. CDR1 is MNHEY and CDR2 is SVGAGI in the germline V gene. V lost 6 bases to trimming and J lost 2 bases; unmatched junction nucleotides: 8. This CDR3 has 15 residues. The chain joins TRBV6-5 to TRBJ2-7, with TRBD1 identical over 9 bases. This TCR was recovered from a woman aged 25 to 39 who had been exposed to COVID-19. The sample taken for sequencing was PBMCs or T cells enriched from blood (not recorded which). The CDR3 sequence is CASRMTGGTTYEQYF. In DNA form, the CDR3 reads TGTGCCAGCAGAATGACAGGGGGTACGACCTACGAGCAGTACTTC.